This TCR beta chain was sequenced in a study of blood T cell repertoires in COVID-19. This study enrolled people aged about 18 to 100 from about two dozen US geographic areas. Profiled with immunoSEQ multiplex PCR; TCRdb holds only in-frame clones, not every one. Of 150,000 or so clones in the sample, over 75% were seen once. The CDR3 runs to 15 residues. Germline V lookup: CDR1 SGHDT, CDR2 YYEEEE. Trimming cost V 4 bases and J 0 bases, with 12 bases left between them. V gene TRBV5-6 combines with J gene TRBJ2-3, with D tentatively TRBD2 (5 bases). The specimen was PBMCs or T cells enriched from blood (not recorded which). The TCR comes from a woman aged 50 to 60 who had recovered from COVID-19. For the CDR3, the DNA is TGTGCCAGCAGCCCTGGACTGGGTAGCACAGATACGCAGTATTTT. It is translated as CASSPGLGSTDTQYF.